What follows are 5 T cell receptor beta chains derived from one specimen sequenced in a study of shared clonotypes between healthy human individuals (dated by TCRdb to 2019 to 2021). Receptor amplification or capture employed the immunoSEQ multiplex PCR assay. Entries here come from immuneACCESS through TCRdb and include only in-frame sequences with V and J called. Some clones fail to appear in such tables; in the studies checked, an unresolved V gene covers under half of the shortfall, and the cause of the remainder is unknown. This sample lists about 2.1 million clones; around 93% were detected once. More than 1.5% of the sample comes from the top ten. CD8 naive samples were obtained by positive selection for CCR7 among CD45RO-negative cells, yielding a CD45RA+CCR7+ population from which TemRA cells were excluded. The specimen sequenced was naive CD8+ T cells from PBMCs. The sample's cell subset or site, from its label and the paper: CD45RA+CCR7+. The receptors come from a man between 18 and 35 years old in good health. Some clones in this sample may be carry-over from other donors' samples.

The genes are TRBV7-3 and TRBJ2-1, with 13 bases identical to TRBD2. The CDR3 loop spans 17 amino acids. V dropped 1 base and J dropped 2; count of bases not matched to a gene: 2. In germline, CDR1 is SGHTA, CDR2 FQGTGA. In nucleotides, the CDR3 is TGTGCCAGCAGCTTAAGTGGACTAGCGGGGGCCTACAATGAGCAGTTCTTC. Its protein product is CASSLSGLAGAYNEQFF.

In regard to this clone: The same CDR3 also results from other DNA sequences found in this sample. The gene calls are TRBV2 and TRBJ2-3; D ambiguous. CDR1 and CDR2 (germline): SNHLY, FYNNEI. Trimming shortened V by 8 bases and J by 3 bases, and 3 bases separated the two germline ends. The CDR3 runs to 10 residues. The CDR3 coding sequence is TGTGCCAGCCGTACAGATACGCAGTATTTT. It codes for CASRTDTQYF.

Regarding this clone: The sample has other DNA sequences that encode this CDR3 too. The gene calls are TRBV29-1 and TRBJ1-3; D ambiguous. V dropped 4 bases and J dropped 0 bases, with 4 bases sitting between them. In germline, CDR1 is SQVTM, CDR2 ANQGSEA. This CDR3 region has 12 residues. The CDR3 spells CSVVDSGNTIYF. DNA for the CDR3: TGCAGCGTTGTGGACTCTGGAAACACCATATATTTT.

The chain links TRBV2 to TRBJ1-1; D unclear. From germline, CDR1 is SNHLY and CDR2 FYNNEI. The CDR3 extends over 12 amino acids. Trimming left V 11 bases short and J 8 bases short, with 18 bases between. The CDR3 is CAQRTETEEAFF. The CDR3 DNA reads as TGTGCCCAGAGGACCGAGACGGAGGAAGCTTTCTTT. The whole variable domain, filled in from reference TRBV2 and TRBJ1-1, reads EPEVTQTPSHQVTQMGQEVILRCVPISNHLYFYWYRQILGQKVEFLVSFYNNEISEKSEIFDDQFSVERPDGSNFTLKIRSTKLEDSAMYFCAQRTETEEAFFGQGTRLTVV.

The chain links TRBV28 to TRBJ1-1, with D tentatively TRBD1 (6 bases). The CDR3 consists of 11 residues. V was shortened by 6 bases and J by 11 bases, with 13 bases between the two germline ends. Germline lookup yields CDR1 MDHEN and CDR2 SYDVKM. This CDR3 reads CASSPGAGAFF. In DNA, the CDR3 is TGTGCCAGCAGCCCAGGGGCTGGCGCTTTCTTT. The variable domain in full, with the rest retrieved from reference TRBV28 and TRBJ1-1, is DVKVTQSSRYLVKRTGEKVFLECVQDMDHENMFWYRQDPGLGLRLIYFSYDVKMKEKGDIPEGYSVSREKKERFSLILESASTNQTSMYLCASSPGAGAFFGQGTRLTVV.